Listed below are T cell receptor beta chains from one sample, sequenced in a study of human T cells and chemical hapten exposure. A single record per CDR3 protein comes from TCRdb applying MiXCR to the RACE reads. Of about 68,000 distinct CDR3 sequences listed, about 10% are singletons. The sequenced sample was whole blood, obtained in connection with sensitization to the hapten diphenylcyclopropenone (DPC). Receptors were obtained from a woman in her fifties or sixties with alopecia areata. Some clones in this sample may be carry-over from other donors' samples. The CDR3 runs from the conserved cysteine through the conserved F or W. The D gene is left open where the match is weak. A clone size is listed for some rows: how often the clone was seen (once, few, many), or a class if it is expanded.

cdr3_length	clone_size	d_call	v_call	j_call	cdr3_aa	cdr3_nt
13	NA	NA	TRBV2	TRBJ2-5	CASTVFPQETQYF	TGTGCCAGCACCGTCTTCCCCCAAGAGACCCAGTACTTC
11	few	NA	TRBV20-1	TRBJ1-6	CSVAVDSPLHF	TGCAGTGTGGCAGTCGATTCACCCCTCCACTTT
12	few	NA	TRBV7-8	TRBJ2-3	CASSFNRDTQYF	TGTGCCAGCAGCTTCAATAGAGATACGCAGTATTTT
15	NA	TRBD1	TRBV7-2	TRBJ1-4	CASSARTGRGQKLFF	TGTGCCAGCAGCGCCCGGACAGGGAGGGGACAAAAACTGTTTTTT
13	NA	NA	TRBV5-1	TRBJ1-5	CASSRDGNQPQHF	TGCGCCAGCAGCCGGGACGGCAATCAGCCCCAGCATTTT
14	few	NA	TRBV11-3	TRBJ2-7	CASSFTGQQGEQYF	TGTGCCAGCAGCTTCACGGGGCAGCAAGGCGAGCAGTACTTC
13	many	NA	TRBV3-1	TRBJ1-6	CASSRRLGSPLHF	TGTGCCAGCAGCCGGAGATTAGGTTCACCCCTCCACTTT
15	NA	TRBD1	TRBV10-2	TRBJ1-5	CASSGTGSMNQPQHF	TGCGCCAGCAGCGGGACAGGGAGTATGAATCAGCCCCAGCATTTT
15	many	NA	TRBV6-1	TRBJ1-2	CASSPGFDTFYGYTF	TGTGCCAGCAGTCCGGGATTTGACACCTTTTATGGCTACACCTTC
15	many	TRBD2	TRBV18	TRBJ2-7	CASSPRGLADGEQYF	TGTGCCAGCTCACCACGAGGACTAGCGGACGGCGAGCAGTACTTC
14	many	NA	TRBV6-5	TRBJ1-4	CASRTRQDNEKLFF	TGTGCCAGCAGAACTAGACAGGATAATGAAAAACTGTTTTTT
15	NA	TRBD1	TRBV28	TRBJ2-7	CASRGAGTGAYEQYF	TGTGCCAGCAGGGGGGCCGGGACAGGGGCCTACGAGCAGTACTTC
12	few	TRBD1	TRBV29-1	TRBJ2-7	CSVETGIREQYF	TGCAGCGTCGAGACAGGGATTAGGGAGCAGTACTTC
14	many	TRBD2	TRBV12-3/TRBV12-4	TRBJ2-7	CASSRLAGTYEQYF	TGTGCCAGCAGCCGACTAGCGGGGACATACGAGCAGTACTTC
16	NA	TRBD2	TRBV5-1	TRBJ2-1	CASSPGTSGSLNEQFF	TGCGCCAGCAGCCCAGGGACTAGCGGGAGTTTAAATGAGCAGTTCTTC
16	many	TRBD2	TRBV18	TRBJ2-3	CASSLSSGGAGGTQYF	TGTGCCAGCTCGCTCTCTAGCGGGGGGGCTGGAGGTACGCAGTATTTT
12	NA	NA	TRBV12-5	TRBJ2-3	CASGLGGDTQYF	TGTGCTAGTGGTTTGGGAGGGGATACGCAGTATTTT
15	few	NA	TRBV18	TRBJ2-4	CASSPRSSRTNIQYF	TGTGCCAGCTCACCACGCTCCTCCAGGACCAACATTCAGTACTTC
15	many	NA	TRBV29-1	TRBJ2-1	CSVVGEELSYNEQFF	TGCAGCGTTGTTGGTGAGGAGCTGTCCTACAATGAGCAGTTCTTC
13	NA	NA	TRBV7-9	TRBJ1-1	CASSLTASSEAFF	TGTGCCAGCAGCTTAACGGCTTCCTCTGAAGCTTTCTTT
14	few	NA	TRBV5-6	TRBJ1-5	CASSQGRGDQPQHF	TGTGCCAGCAGCCAGGGCCGCGGGGATCAGCCCCAGCATTTT
14	many	TRBD2	TRBV6-2/TRBV6-3	TRBJ2-7	CASSLGRDSYEQYF	TGTGCCAGCAGTCTCGGGAGGGACTCCTACGAGCAGTACTTC
15	few	NA	TRBV7-2	TRBJ2-2	CASSLEGSVPGELFF	TGTGCCAGCAGCTTAGAAGGATCCGTCCCCGGGGAGCTGTTTTTT
16	NA	NA	TRBV3-1	TRBJ1-2	CASSQKDLGANYGYTF	TGTGCCAGCAGCCAAAAGGATCTGGGAGCGAACTATGGCTACACCTTC
15	many	TRBD2	TRBV28	TRBJ2-1	CASSETSASYNEQFF	TGTGCCAGCAGTGAGACTAGCGCCTCCTACAATGAGCAGTTCTTC
17	many	TRBD1	TRBV3-1	TRBJ2-6	CASSQTGITSGANVLTF	TGTGCCAGCAGCCAGACAGGGATTACCTCTGGGGCCAACGTCCTGACTTTC
21	many	TRBD2	TRBV7-8	TRBJ2-3	CASSSLLIGLAGGPSTDTQYF	TGTGCCAGCAGCTCCCTCTTGATTGGACTAGCGGGAGGGCCGAGCACAGATACGCAGTATTTT
16	many	NA	TRBV7-2	TRBJ2-4	CASSLSRLIAKNIQYF	TGTGCCAGCAGCTTAAGCCGGCTAATAGCCAAAAACATTCAGTACTTC
16	many	TRBD1	TRBV9	TRBJ1-1	CASSSRPGGDGTEAFF	TGTGCCAGCAGCTCCCGCCCAGGGGGGGACGGCACTGAAGCTTTCTTT
16	NA	NA	TRBV4-3	TRBJ2-3	CASSQDGAGSTDTQYF	TGCGCCAGCAGCCAAGACGGGGCCGGGAGCACAGATACGCAGTATTTT
14	NA	NA	TRBV9	TRBJ2-3	CASSLRQTRDTQYF	TGTGCCAGCAGCTTAAGACAGACCCGGGATACGCAGTATTTT
15	many	NA	TRBV29-1	TRBJ2-1	CSVEAGTPQYNEQFF	TGCAGCGTTGAGGCCGGGACACCCCAATACAATGAGCAGTTCTTC
13	many	TRBD1	TRBV6-5	TRBJ2-7	CASSRQGVDEQYF	TGTGCCAGCAGCCGACAGGGGGTAGACGAGCAGTACTTC
18	NA	TRBD1	TRBV27	TRBJ2-5	CASSLSWTGGSARETQYF	TGTGCCAGCAGTTTATCCTGGACAGGGGGCTCCGCAAGGGAGACCCAGTACTTC
14	few	TRBD2	TRBV7-9	TRBJ2-1	CASSTSGYYNEQFF	TGTGCCAGCAGTACTAGCGGCTATTACAATGAGCAGTTCTTC
15	many	NA	TRBV2	TRBJ1-2	CATKLQRSFGYGYTF	TGTGCCACCAAACTCCAGAGGTCGTTCGGCTATGGCTACACCTTC